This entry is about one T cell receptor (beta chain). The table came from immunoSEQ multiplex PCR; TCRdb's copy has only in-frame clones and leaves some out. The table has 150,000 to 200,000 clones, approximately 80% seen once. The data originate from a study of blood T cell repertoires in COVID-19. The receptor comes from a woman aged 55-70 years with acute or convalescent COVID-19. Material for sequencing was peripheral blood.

The CDR3 loop is CASSFGAGAKNIQYF. In nucleotides, the CDR3 is TGTGCCAGCAGCTTTGGGGCAGGGGCCAAAAACATTCAGTACTTC. This chain connects TRBV7-2 to TRBJ2-4; a weak D match, TRBD1 (5 bases). The CDR3 sequence is 15 residues long. Trimming took 3 bases from V and 1 from J, leaving 10 bases between them. Germline CDR1 SGHTA, CDR2 FQGNSA.